This T cell receptor (beta chain) is from a study of neurological immune-mediated disorders. General study findings and limits: CDR3 amino acid sequences found in expanded clones were never shared across subjects, suggesting private repertoires in all groups. Multiple sclerosis, the disease with the least TCR clonal expansion, fell below healthy controls, whereas HTLV-1-associated myelopathy showed the most.

This clonotype has ten or more counts. Its antigen is not identified. Trimming took 1 base from V and 4 from J; bases not matched to a gene: 9. The CDR3 sequence is 16 residues long. The germline V gene has CDR1 MGHDK and CDR2 SYGVNS. The cDNA came from 5'RACE, which used 10-nucleotide random UMIs. One entry per CDR3 protein results from TCRdb running MiXCR on the 5' RACE reads. In the table there are about 81,000 distinct CDR3 sequences, about 4% of which are singletons. Time point defined: longitudinal time-point 3. PBMCs stored at -80 C, 2 million in total, were the source of the unsorted libraries. The chain carries TRBV25-1 and TRBJ1-2; 7 nucleotides line up with TRBD1. The TCR originated in a woman aged 60 to 75 with multiple sclerosis. The sample was PBMCs. CDR3 amino acids: CASSEWGGGEGYGYTF. The CDR3 bases are TGTGCCAGCAGTGAATGGGGAGGGGGCGAGGGCTATGGCTACACCTTC.